One and the same sample provided the 28 T cell receptor beta chains below, sequenced in a study of graft-versus-host responses after intestinal transplantation. Their recognized antigens are unknown. Sequencing used immunoSEQ multiplex PCR; TCRdb keeps in-frame clones, though not all of them. The sample has some 100,000 clones, roughly 90% seen once. Here the sequenced sample was unstimulated CD4+ T cells sorted from spleen or lymph node cells, taken before transplant. All receptors derive from a human donor who was the organ donor for an intestinal transplant.

CDR3 region: CASRVTDSFYGYTF. CDR3 DNA sequence: TGTGCCAGCAGGGTGACAGATTCTTTCTATGGCTACACCTTC. This chain links TRBV6-1 with TRBJ1-2, with D possibly matching TRBD1 (5 bases). From germline, CDR1 is MNHNS and CDR2 SASEGT. The CDR3 has 14 residues. V was pared by 6 bases and J by 4 bases, with 15 bases between.

The CDR3 DNA is TGTGCCAGCAGTTCCCCCGGGACATTCTACGAGCAGTACTTC. It specifies CASSSPGTFYEQYF. V is TRBV28 and J is TRBJ2-7; D perhaps matches TRBD1 (6 bases). Deletions cut 4 bases from V and 3 bases from J, with 13 bases between. Looked up from germline, CDR1 is MDHEN and CDR2 is SYDVKM. The CDR3 has 14 residues. The whole variable domain, remainder taken from reference TRBV28 and TRBJ2-7, is DVKVTQSSRYLVKRTGEKVFLECVQDMDHENMFWYRQDPGLGLRLIYFSYDVKMKEKGDIPEGYSVSREKKERFSLILESASTNQTSMYLCASSSPGTFYEQYFGPGTRLTVT.

The gene calls are TRBV28 and TRBJ2-2, with unresolved D. Germline values: CDR1 MDHEN, CDR2 SYDVKM. The V end lost 5 bases, the J end lost 6 bases, and 19 bases lay between the germline ends. CDR3 length equals 16 residues. The CDR3 spells CASSPHLSSPAGELFF. In DNA, the CDR3 is TGTGCCAGCAGTCCGCATCTAAGCTCGCCTGCCGGGGAGCTGTTTTTT.

The chain uses TRBV7-2 and TRBJ1-1; no firm D call. V was pared by 6 bases and J by 4 bases, with 9 bases between. Germline CDR1 SGHTA, CDR2 FQGNSA. CDR3 size: 12 residues. CDR3 sequence reads: CASRRTGTEAFF. For the CDR3, the DNA is TGTGCCAGCAGACGGACCGGCACTGAAGCTTTCTTT.

V is TRBV19 and J is TRBJ1-5; TRBD1 matches 7 bases. This CDR3 contains 12 residues. Per the germline V gene, CDR1 is LNHDA and CDR2 is SQIVND (reference sequence). The V segment lost 6 bases and the J segment 9 bases; nucleotides outside the gene matches: 5. CDR3 sequence reads: CASRTQGSPQHF. As DNA, the CDR3 is TGTGCCAGTAGGACACAGGGGTCGCCCCAGCATTTT.

This clone was recorded once. This rearrangement joins TRBV12-5 to TRBJ2-3; unclear D gene. The germline V gene encodes CDR1 LGHNT and CDR2 FRNRAP. Trimming left V 1 base short and J 0 bases short, with 14 bases between. This CDR3 is 17 amino acids long. The CDR3 is CASGLGVTHTSTDTQYF. The CDR3, as DNA: TGTGCTAGTGGTTTGGGGGTAACTCACACTAGCACAGATACGCAGTATTTT.

The V and J genes are TRBV6-5 and TRBJ1-2; D call uncertain. This CDR3 has 13 amino acids. CDR1 MNHEY and CDR2 SVGAGI come from the germline V gene. Trimming took 7 bases from V and 4 from J, leaving 13 bases between them. The CDR3 sequence: CASTPFLGYGYTF. Here the CDR3 DNA reads TGTGCCAGCACCCCCTTCTTGGGCTATGGCTACACCTTC.

V is TRBV2 and J is TRBJ1-1; 7 bases map to TRBD1. CDR1 is SNHLY and CDR2 is FYNNEI in the germline V gene. The length of the CDR3 is 16 residues. J gave up 1 base and V 6 bases, and 11 bases lay outside the gene matches. As DNA, the CDR3 is TGTGCCAGCAGCTACGGGGACAGTCGGCCGAACACTGAAGCTTTCTTT. Protein product: CASSYGDSRPNTEAFF.

As DNA, the CDR3 is TGTGCCAGCAGCGTAGGTTCCTCCTTTTACAATGAGCAGTTCTTC. Protein product: CASSVGSSFYNEQFF. The chain has TRBV9 and TRBJ2-1; D unresolved. This CDR3 region has 15 residues. The V gene lost 0 bases and the J gene lost 4 bases, with 11 bases spanning the gap. Germline loops: CDR1 SGDLS, CDR2 YYNGEE. Variable domain in full (rest from reference TRBV9 and TRBJ2-1): DSGVTQTPKHLITATGQRVTLRCSPRSGDLSVYWYQQSLDQGLQFLIQYYNGEERAKGNILERFSAQQFPDLHSELNLSSLELGDSALYFCASSVGSSFYNEQFFGPGTRLTVL.

V is TRBV7-9 and J is TRBJ2-1; possibly TRBD2 for D (6 bases). V gave up 3 bases and J gave up 10 bases, with 13 bases separating them. The CDR3 has 13 residues. From germline, CDR1 is SEHNR and CDR2 FQNEAQ (reference sequence). The DNA for the CDR3 is TGTGCCAGCAGCTTGGCGGGGCTAGGGGAGCAGTTCTTC. Amino acid sequence: CASSLAGLGEQFF.

For the CDR3, the DNA is TGTGCCAGCAGCCAGGGGAATGAAAAACTGTTTTTT. It specifies CASSQGNEKLFF. This chain joins TRBV4-2 and TRBJ1-4; D call uncertain. This CDR3 contains 12 residues. With 3 bases removed from V and 5 bases from J, the gap between germline ends came to 4 bases. The germline V gene encodes CDR1 LGHNA and CDR2 YNFKEQ.

J is TRBJ1-2 and V is TRBV2; 12 bases align to TRBD1. The CDR3 consists of 15 residues. Germline V lookup: CDR1 SNHLY, CDR2 FYNNEI. Germline trimming cut 9 bases from V and 4 bases from J; bases unmatched to any gene: 9. This CDR3 is CARGTGGADFYGYTF. CDR3 DNA sequence: TGTGCCAGAGGGACAGGGGGCGCAGATTTCTATGGCTACACCTTC. Full variable domain (missing parts from reference TRBV2 and TRBJ1-2): EPEVTQTPSHQVTQMGQEVILRCVPISNHLYFYWYRQILGQKVEFLVSFYNNEISEKSEIFDDQFSVERPDGSNFTLKIRSTKLEDSAMYFCARGTGGADFYGYTFGSGTRLTVV.

This rearrangement joins TRBV27 to TRBJ1-1, with TRBD1 matching over 8 bases. This CDR3 comprises 12 residues. The germline V gene has CDR1 MNHEY and CDR2 SMNVEV (reference sequence). Losses at the gene ends were 6 bases for V and 11 bases for J; bases not matched to a gene: 8. The CDR3 nucleotides are TGTGCCAGCAGCAAAAAACAGGGGGGGGCTTTCTTT. As protein: CASSKKQGGAFF.

This clone has only one observation. The rearrangement uses TRBV9 and TRBJ1-3; D is uncertain. The CDR3 has 16 residues. Germline CDR1 is SGDLS and CDR2 is YYNGEE. V shed 2 bases and J shed 0 bases, with 12 bases lying between them. CDR3: CASSVTGTVSGNTIYF. The CDR3 DNA reads TGTGCCAGCAGCGTGACGGGCACGGTCTCTGGAAACACCATATATTTT.

V and J are TRBV18 and TRBJ2-5, with 8 bases fitting TRBD2. V trimming: 4 bases; J trimming: 5 bases; junction bases outside the gene matches: 12. This CDR3 comprises 16 residues. Germline V lookup: CDR1 KGHSH, CDR2 LQKENI. The CDR3 protein is CASSRDLAGGSETQYF. The CDR3 DNA reads TGTGCCAGCTCACGTGACCTCGCGGGGGGATCGGAGACCCAGTACTTC.

The chain combines TRBV30 with TRBJ1-6; D gene uncertain. The CDR3 covers 12 residues. The germline V and J ends were trimmed by 4 bases and 7 bases, with 8 bases remaining between them. Per the germline V gene, CDR1 is GTSNPN and CDR2 is SVGIG (reference sequence). Here the CDR3 reads CAWTALNSPLHF. CDR3 bases: TGTGCCTGGACAGCGCTCAATTCACCCCTCCACTTT.

This chain connects TRBV19 to TRBJ1-2; D uncertain. Germline V gives CDR1 LNHDA, CDR2 SQIVND (reference sequence). This CDR3 comprises 15 residues. Trimming removed 5 bases at V and 4 bases at J, with 17 bases between. In nucleotides, the CDR3 is TGTGCCAGTAGTTCCCGGTTCGTGTCTGGCTATGGCTACACCTTC. This gives the protein CASSSRFVSGYGYTF.

This chain uses TRBV11-2 with TRBJ2-2; possible D gene TRBD2, 6 bases. Between the trimmed V and J ends, which lost 6 bases and 5 bases, there was a span of 19 bases. The CDR3 has 16 amino acids. Germline V gives CDR1 SGHAT, CDR2 FQNNGV. CDR3 amino acids: CASRDSGLSATGELFF. The CDR3 DNA follows: TGTGCCAGCAGGGACTCGGGACTTTCCGCGACCGGGGAGCTGTTTTTT.

This chain links TRBV5-1 with TRBJ1-6; 7 nucleotides line up with TRBD1. The CDR3 contains 17 residues. V dropped 3 bases and J dropped 5; count of bases not matched to a gene: 11. Per germline, CDR1 SGHRS and CDR2 YFSETQ. The CDR3 sequence is CASSSVGAGGNNSPLHF. The CDR3 nucleotides read TGCGCCAGCAGCTCGGTTGGCGCAGGGGGAAATAATTCACCCCTCCACTTT. Variable domain in full (rest from reference TRBV5-1 and TRBJ1-6): KAGVTQTPRYLIKTRGQQVTLSCSPISGHRSVSWYQQTPGQGLQFLFEYFSETQRNKGNFPGRFSGRQFSNSRSEMNVSTLELGDSALYLCASSSVGAGGNNSPLHFGNGTRLTVT.

The chain recombines TRBV27 with TRBJ1-4; D uncertain. CDR3 length equals 16 residues. V was trimmed by 6 bases and J by 5 bases, leaving 19 bases between them. CDR1 is MNHEY, CDR2 SMNVEV, per germline (reference sequence). CDR3 residues: CASSRRVGSYNEKLFF. The CDR3 DNA follows: TGTGCCAGCAGCCGAAGGGTCGGCTCCTACAATGAAAAACTGTTTTTT. Filled out from reference TRBV27 and TRBJ1-4, the complete variable domain reads EAQVTQNPRYLITVTGKKLTVTCSQNMNHEYMSWYRQDPGLGLRQIYYSMNVEVTDKGDVPEGYKVSRKEKRNFPLILESPSPNQTSLYFCASSRRVGSYNEKLFFGSGTQLSVL.

The genes are TRBV29-1 and TRBJ1-1, with D hard to call. CDR1 and CDR2 from the germline V gene are SQVTM and ANQGSEA. CDR3 length: 11 residues. V was cut by 3 bases and J by 10 bases, with 12 bases left in between. The CDR3 loop reads CSVDKDLIAFF. Written as DNA, the CDR3 is TGCAGCGTTGATAAGGATCTCATAGCTTTCTTT.

This clone has a handful of counts. The rearrangement links TRBV29-1 to TRBJ1-5, with D unclear. Between the trimmed V and J ends, which lost 4 bases and 4 bases, there was a span of 14 bases. The CDR3 spans 14 residues. Germline V gene sequence: CDR1 SQVTM, CDR2 ANQGSEA. The CDR3 nucleotides read TGCAGCGTTGTGGATCTAGAAGGTAATCAGCCCCAGCATTTT. Translated: CSVVDLEGNQPQHF.

This clone has only a few counts. CDR3 sequence reads: CASSTGANSPLHF. CDR3 DNA: TGTGCCAGTAGCACGGGCGCGAATTCACCCCTCCACTTT. The chain links TRBV19 to TRBJ1-6; D is unresolved. The CDR3 extends over 13 amino acids. The V end lost 6 bases, the J end lost 7 bases, and 10 bases lay between the germline ends. Germline V gene lookup returns CDR1 LNHDA and CDR2 SQIVND (reference sequence).

This clone was counted between two and nine times. This chain connects TRBV30 to TRBJ1-6; 10 nucleotides line up with TRBD1. The V gene's germline CDR1 is GTSNPN and CDR2 SVGIG (reference sequence). With 4 bases clipped from V and 2 bases from J, the junction kept 2 bases outside the gene matches. The CDR3 totals 15 residues. This CDR3 reads CAWIGQGAYNSPLHF. In DNA form, the CDR3 reads TGTGCCTGGATTGGACAGGGGGCCTATAATTCACCCCTCCACTTT.

The V call is TRBV4-2, the J call TRBJ2-5; perhaps TRBD1 as D (5 bases). This CDR3 has 14 amino acids. From germline, CDR1 is LGHNA and CDR2 YNFKEQ. V lost 0 bases and J 0 bases, leaving 5 bases between the germline ends. CDR3 sequence reads: CASSQEDNQETQYF. The CDR3 bases are TGTGCCAGCAGCCAAGAGGACAACCAAGAGACCCAGTACTTC.

V and J are TRBV7-8 and TRBJ1-5; no firm D call. CDR1 SGHVS and CDR2 FQNEAQ come from the germline V gene. V lost 5 bases, J lost 11 bases, and 13 bases lay in between. The CDR3 runs 12 residues. In DNA form, the CDR3 reads TGTGCCAGCAGCCTCGTCCGGGGATCCCAGCATTTT. This translates into CASSLVRGSQHF.

J is TRBJ2-6 and V is TRBV7-9; D gene uncertain. The CDR3 consists of 16 residues. V was pared by 4 bases and J by 3 bases, with 13 bases between. Germline V gene lookup returns CDR1 SEHNR and CDR2 FQNEAQ (reference sequence). CDR3 region: CASSSVLNVGANVLTF. CDR3 nucleotides: TGTGCCAGCAGCTCAGTTTTAAACGTTGGGGCCAACGTCCTGACTTTC.

V and J are TRBV6-5 and TRBJ1-1; D gene unclear. With 2 bases removed from V and 1 base from J, the gap between germline ends came to 11 bases. The CDR3 spans 15 residues. CDR1 is MNHEY, CDR2 SVGAGI, per germline. The CDR3: CASSYAGSWNTEAFF. The CDR3 DNA reads as TGTGCCAGCAGTTACGCCGGATCTTGGAACACTGAAGCTTTCTTT.